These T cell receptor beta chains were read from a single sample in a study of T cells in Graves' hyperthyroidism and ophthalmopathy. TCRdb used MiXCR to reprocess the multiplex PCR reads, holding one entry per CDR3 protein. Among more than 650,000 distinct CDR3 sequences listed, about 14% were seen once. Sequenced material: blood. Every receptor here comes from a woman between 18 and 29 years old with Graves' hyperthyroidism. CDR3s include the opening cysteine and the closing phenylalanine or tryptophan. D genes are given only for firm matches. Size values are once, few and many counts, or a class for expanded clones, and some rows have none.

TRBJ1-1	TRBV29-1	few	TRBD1	TGCAGCGTGACCGGGACAGGGGGGGTAAAGACTGAAGCTTTCTTT	CSVTGTGGVKTEAFF
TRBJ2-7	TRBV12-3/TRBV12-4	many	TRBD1	TGTGCCAGCACTCCGGGGACAGCCTACGAGCAGTACTTC	CASTPGTAYEQYF
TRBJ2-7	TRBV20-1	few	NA	TGCAGTGCTATAGGATACGGGACAAGGCGCTACGAGCAGTACTTC	CSAIGYGTRRYEQYF
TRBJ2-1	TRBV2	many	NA	TGTGCCAGCAGTGAAGCGTGGGGTGAGCAGTTCTTC	CASSEAWGEQFF
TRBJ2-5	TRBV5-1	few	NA	TGCGCCAGCAGTCGACAGGGAGGAAGAGAGACCCAGTACTTC	CASSRQGGRETQYF
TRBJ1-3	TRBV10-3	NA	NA	TGTGCCATCGGGGAGGGGGAAATCAACACCATATATTTT	CAIGEGEINTIYF
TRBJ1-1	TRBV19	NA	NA	TGTGCCAGTAGTATCAGGGGTTTCACTGAAGCTTTCTTT	CASSIRGFTEAFF
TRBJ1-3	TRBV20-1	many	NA	TGCAGTGCTAGAGACCTTAGGATTTTTGGAAACACCATATATTTT	CSARDLRIFGNTIYF
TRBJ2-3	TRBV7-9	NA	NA	TGTGCCAGCAGCTTACATCCCGGAGATACGCAGTATTTT	CASSLHPGDTQYF
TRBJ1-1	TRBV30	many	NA	TGTGCCTGGAACGTGTTGTGGGGGATTGATGAAGCTTTCTTT	CAWNVLWGIDEAFF
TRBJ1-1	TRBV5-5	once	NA	TGTGCCAGCAGCTTGTCAGTCATGAACACTGAAGCTTTCTTT	CASSLSVMNTEAFF
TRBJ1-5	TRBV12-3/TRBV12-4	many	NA	TGTGCCAGCAGGAAGGGAAATCAGCCCCAGCATTTT	CASRKGNQPQHF
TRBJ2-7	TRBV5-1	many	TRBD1	TGCGCCAGCAGCCCGACCGGGACAGGCCCCTGGGAGCAGTACTTC	CASSPTGTGPWEQYF
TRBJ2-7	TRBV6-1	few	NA	TGTGCCAGCCAGACAGTCCTCCCCTACGAGCAGTACTTC	CASQTVLPYEQYF
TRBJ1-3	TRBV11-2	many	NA	TGTGCCAGCAGTCCGGGACCGAGCTCTGGAAACACCATATATTTT	CASSPGPSSGNTIYF
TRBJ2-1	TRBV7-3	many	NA	TGTGCCAGCAGCCTCGGGACATCTACTGAGCAGTTCTTC	CASSLGTSTEQFF
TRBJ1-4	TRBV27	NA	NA	TGTGCCAGCAGTTTAGGGCCCGACTCAAAACTGTTTTTT	CASSLGPDSKLFF
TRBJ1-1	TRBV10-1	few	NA	TGCGCCAGCAGTGAGTCTACCACTGAAGCTTTCTTT	CASSESTTEAFF
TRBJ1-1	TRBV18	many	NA	TGTGCCACCCGACATATCGACACTGAAGCTTTCTTT	CATRHIDTEAFF
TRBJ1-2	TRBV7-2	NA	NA	TGTGCCGGCAGCTTAGGATCGGCAGGGCCCTATGGCTACACCTTC	CAGSLGSAGPYGYTF
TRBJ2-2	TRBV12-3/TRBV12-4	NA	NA	TGTGCCAGCAGTTATGTAGCGAACACCGGGGAGCTGTTTTTT	CASSYVANTGELFF
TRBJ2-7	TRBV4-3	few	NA	TGCGCCAGCAGCCAAGATCAACCCCAGCGGAGGGGGAACTACGAGCAGTACTTC	CASSQDQPQRRGNYEQYF
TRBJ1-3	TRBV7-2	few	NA	TGTGCCAGCAGCGTGCTCGGGGCAATCTCTGGAAACACCATATATTTT	CASSVLGAISGNTIYF
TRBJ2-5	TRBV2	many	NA	TGTGCCAGCAGTGGGTTAGCTAATGGAGAGACCCAGTACTTC	CASSGLANGETQYF
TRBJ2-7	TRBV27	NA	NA	TGTGCCAGCAGTTTAAACCCTATGTACGAGCAGTACTTC	CASSLNPMYEQYF
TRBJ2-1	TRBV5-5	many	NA	TGTGCCAGCAGCTTGGAAGGGCGTTCCTACAATGAGCAGTTCTTC	CASSLEGRSYNEQFF
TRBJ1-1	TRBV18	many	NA	TGTGCCAGCTCACTCTCGGACAGTAAGGTAACTGAAGCTTTCTTT	CASSLSDSKVTEAFF
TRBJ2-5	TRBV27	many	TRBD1	TGTGCCAGCACCCGCAACCGGGACAGAAGAGAGACCCAGTACTTC	CASTRNRDRRETQYF
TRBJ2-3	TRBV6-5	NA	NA	TGTGCCAGCAGCTACAAGGGACGCCGGGCAGATACGCAGTATTTT	CASSYKGRRADTQYF
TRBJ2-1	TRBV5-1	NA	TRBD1	TGCGCCAGCAGCTTGAGTGGGACAGAGCGGTTCTTC	CASSLSGTERFF
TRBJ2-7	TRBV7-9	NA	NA	TGTGCCAGCAGCGCACCGGGACACGGGACCTACGAGCAGTACTTC	CASSAPGHGTYEQYF
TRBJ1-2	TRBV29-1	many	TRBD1	TGCAGCGTCGGATCGGACAGGGGGTCTGGCTACACCTTC	CSVGSDRGSGYTF
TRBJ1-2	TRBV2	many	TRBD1	TGTGCCAGCAGTGAACGGACAGGACTCGGGAGTGGCTACACCTTC	CASSERTGLGSGYTF
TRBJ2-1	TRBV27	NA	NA	TGTGCCAGCAGTTTGTCCTCTAGCCCCCCTTACAATGAGCAGTTCTTC	CASSLSSSPPYNEQFF
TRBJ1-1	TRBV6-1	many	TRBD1	TGTGCCAGCAACCTCGCAGGGGGGGCTGGAACTGAAGCTTTCTTT	CASNLAGGAGTEAFF
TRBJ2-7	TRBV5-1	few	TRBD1	TGCGCCAGCAGCTCCGGCCGTACAGGGGGTAGTGCGGACGAGCAGTACTTC	CASSSGRTGGSADEQYF
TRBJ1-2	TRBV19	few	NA	TGTGCCAGTAGCCCGCTGGGGCGGATATATGGCTACACCTTC	CASSPLGRIYGYTF
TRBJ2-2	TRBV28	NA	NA	TGTGCCAGCAGTTTAGCGGGACTGAGCACCGGGGAGCTGTTTTTT	CASSLAGLSTGELFF
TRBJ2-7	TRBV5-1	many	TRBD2	TGCGCCAGCAGCTTGGCACTAAGAGCGGGAGATCTGGGGGAGCAGTACTTC	CASSLALRAGDLGEQYF
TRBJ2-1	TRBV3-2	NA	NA	TGTGCCAGCAGCCCCTCCTCCGGCGGGACAGGGACCTACAATGAGCAGTTCTTC	CASSPSSGGTGTYNEQFF
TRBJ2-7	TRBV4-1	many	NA	TGCGCCAGCAGCCAAGTAGATTCCGAAGCGTACGAGCAGTACTTC	CASSQVDSEAYEQYF
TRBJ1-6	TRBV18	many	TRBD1	TGTGCCAGCTCAGTGGCCAGGGGGAATAATTCACCCCTCCACTTT	CASSVARGNNSPLHF
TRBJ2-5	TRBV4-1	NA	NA	TGCGCCAGCAGCCAAGACCGCTGGACCCAGTACTTC	CASSQDRWTQYF
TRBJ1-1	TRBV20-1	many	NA	TGCAGTGCTAGAGCGGTGAACACTGAAGCTTTCTTT	CSARAVNTEAFF
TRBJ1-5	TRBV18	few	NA	TGTGCCAGCTCAGACCGAATAGGACAGCCCCAGCATTTT	CASSDRIGQPQHF
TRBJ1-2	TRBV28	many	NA	TGTGCCAGCAGTTTATCCCCAGGAATTCGGTCTGGCTACACCTTC	CASSLSPGIRSGYTF
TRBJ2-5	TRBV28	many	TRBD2	TGTGCCAGCAGACCACCCTCCAGTGACCCGGGAGGAGAGACCCAGTACTTC	CASRPPSSDPGGETQYF
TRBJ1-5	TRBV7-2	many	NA	TGTGCCAGCAGCTCATCGCCCAGTCAGCCCCAGCATTTT	CASSSSPSQPQHF
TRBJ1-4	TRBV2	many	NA	TGTGCCAGCAGTGATATGGGACGGTCTAATGAAAAACTGTTTTTT	CASSDMGRSNEKLFF
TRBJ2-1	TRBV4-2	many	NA	TGTGCCAGCAGCCAAGAAGCTGCGACTTTTTCCTACAATGAGCAGTTCTTC	CASSQEAATFSYNEQFF
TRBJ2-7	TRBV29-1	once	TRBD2	TGCAGCGTTGTCCGGGAGGGCTTGTACGAGCAGTACTTC	CSVVREGLYEQYF
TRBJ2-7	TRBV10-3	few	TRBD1	TGTGCCATCAGACGTGGCGGACAGGCTTCCTACGAGCAGTACTTC	CAIRRGGQASYEQYF
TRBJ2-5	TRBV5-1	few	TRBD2	TGCGCCAGCAGCGCGTCGACTAGCGGGTTAAAGACCCAGTACTTC	CASSASTSGLKTQYF
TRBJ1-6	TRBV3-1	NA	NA	TGTGCCAGCAGCCAAAAGCCTACCGGCTCACCCCTCCACTTT	CASSQKPTGSPLHF
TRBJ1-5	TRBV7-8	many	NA	TGTGCCAGCAGCTTAGTCGTAGGGGGGAATCAGCCCCAGCATTTT	CASSLVVGGNQPQHF
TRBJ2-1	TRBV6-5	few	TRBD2	TGTGCCAGCAGTTACGGGACTAGCGGGAGTAGCAATGAGCAGTTCTTC	CASSYGTSGSSNEQFF
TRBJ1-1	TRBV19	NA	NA	TGTGCCAGTAGTAGGGGGCTACGGACTGAAGCTTTCTTT	CASSRGLRTEAFF